This entry lists 26 T cell receptor beta chains sequenced from one sample in a study of T cell responses to AZD1222 COVID-19 vaccine. TCRdb's copy holds only in-frame clones and misses some; the assay was immunoSEQ multiplex PCR. This sample has about 150,000 clones, with roughly 90% found just once. The material was peripheral blood, obtained on day 0 of AZD1222 vaccination. Every receptor here comes from an adult in good health.

The rearrangement joins TRBV20-1 to TRBJ2-3; D gene unclear. The V gene's germline CDR1 is DFQATT and CDR2 SNEGSKA (reference sequence). There are 13 residues in the CDR3. Trimming took off 3 bases at V and 9 bases at J, with 16 bases between the two ends. The CDR3 loop reads CSASRDGPITQYF. CDR3 DNA sequence: TGCAGTGCTAGTCGAGACGGACCCATCACGCAGTATTTT.

V and J are TRBV24-1 and TRBJ2-3, with 8 nucleotides matching TRBD2. CDR3 length: 15 amino acids. V trimming: 5 bases; J trimming: 3 bases; junction bases outside the gene matches: 6. Per the germline V gene, CDR1 is KGHDR and CDR2 is SFDVKD. Written as DNA, the CDR3 is TGTGCCACCAGTGGAGGGCGGGGGGCGACAGATACGCAGTATTTT. Translated, it gives CATSGGRGATDTQYF.

This clone was detected only a few times. This chain joins TRBV7-2 and TRBJ1-2, with TRBD1 identical over 8 bases. The CDR3 loop spans 16 amino acids. V shed 5 bases and J 8 bases; nucleotides not matched to a gene: 16. Looked up from germline, CDR1 is SGHTA and CDR2 is FQGNSA. CDR3 nucleotides: TGTGCCAGCAGCCTTAAGGGGACCCAGGGGGCTTGGGGCTACACCTTC. Translated: CASSLKGTQGAWGYTF.

The CDR3 sequence: CSADEHTEAFF. The CDR3 coding sequence is TGCAGTGCTGACGAACACACTGAAGCTTTCTTT. The chain employs TRBV20-1 and TRBJ1-1; D remains ambiguous. The V gene lost 5 bases and the J gene lost 3 bases, with 7 bases spanning the gap. The germline gives CDR1 DFQATT, CDR2 SNEGSKA (reference sequence). The CDR3 loop spans 11 amino acids.

The CDR3, as DNA: TGCGCCAGCAGCTTGACGGCTCTAGACACAGATACGCAGTATTTT. Translated, it gives CASSLTALDTDTQYF. This chain links TRBV5-1 with TRBJ2-3; D not resolved. Trimming took 1 base from V and 2 from J, leaving 11 bases between them. This CDR3 has 15 residues. Germline V lookup: CDR1 SGHRS, CDR2 YFSETQ.

The chain employs TRBV7-9 and TRBJ1-2; D might be TRBD1 (6 bases). With 6 bases removed from V and 3 bases from J, the gap between germline ends came to 14 bases. The CDR3 has 14 amino acids. Germline values: CDR1 SEHNR, CDR2 FQNEAQ (reference sequence). The CDR3 bases are TGTGCCAGCAGGGGAACAGGGAGTTACTATGGCTACACCTTC. Translation: CASRGTGSYYGYTF.

V usage is TRBV24-1 and J usage is TRBJ1-4; D is undetermined. This CDR3 has 15 amino acids. Per the germline V gene, CDR1 is KGHDR and CDR2 is SFDVKD. V lost 9 bases to trimming and J lost 5 bases, with 18 bases between them. The chain's CDR3 is CATFPLGVSNEKLFF. CDR3 DNA: TGTGCCACCTTTCCCCTTGGAGTTTCCAATGAAAAACTGTTTTTT.

The gene calls are TRBV5-1 and TRBJ2-3; TRBD1 matches 7 bases. Germline CDR1 reads SGHRS; CDR2 reads YFSETQ. The CDR3 length is 15 residues. V lost 0 bases and J lost 2; bases outside the gene matches: 3. The CDR3 sequence is CASSLDGTDTDTQYF. The CDR3 DNA sequence: TGCGCCAGCAGCTTGGATGGGACAGACACAGATACGCAGTATTTT.

The V call is TRBV28, the J call TRBJ2-4; 11 bases align to TRBD2. CDR1 is MDHEN, CDR2 SYDVKM, per germline. This CDR3 is built from 17 residues. Trimming took 6 bases from V and 7 from J; bases not matched to a gene: 14. The CDR3 spells CASRFRASGGRGNIQYF. The CDR3 region has the DNA TGTGCCAGCAGGTTCCGGGCTAGCGGGGGGAGGGGGAACATTCAGTACTTC.

The chain links TRBV3-1 (or the pseudogene TRBV3-2) to TRBJ1-2, with unresolved D. From germline, CDR1 is LGHDT and CDR2 YNNKEL (reference sequence). Deletions cut 1 base from V and 4 bases from J, with 7 bases between. This CDR3 region has 13 residues. The CDR3 here is CASSQGKRYGYTF. Written as DNA, the CDR3 is TGTGCCAGCAGCCAAGGCAAACGCTATGGCTACACCTTC.

This clone was recorded only once. The rearrangement links TRBV29-1 to TRBJ1-2; no clear D. The V end lost 2 bases, the J end lost 8 bases, and 12 bases lay between the germline ends. The CDR3 is 12 amino acids. The germline V gene has CDR1 SQVTM and CDR2 ANQGSEA. As DNA, the CDR3 is TGCAGCGTTGAAAAGGGTCTTCTGGGCTACACCTTC. It is translated as CSVEKGLLGYTF.

The chain links TRBV28 to TRBJ1-4; possibly TRBD1 for D (5 bases). Per germline, CDR1 MDHEN and CDR2 SYDVKM. The V and J ends lost 2 bases and 7 bases respectively, with 14 bases between them. The CDR3 consists of 15 residues. In DNA, the CDR3 is TGTGCCAGCAGTTTACAGGGAACGAAGAGTGAAAAACTGTTTTTT. It is translated as CASSLQGTKSEKLFF. Variable domain in full (rest from reference TRBV28 and TRBJ1-4): DVKVTQSSRYLVKRTGEKVFLECVQDMDHENMFWYRQDPGLGLRLIYFSYDVKMKEKGDIPEGYSVSREKKERFSLILESASTNQTSMYLCASSLQGTKSEKLFFGSGTQLSVL.

The chain recombines TRBV19 with TRBJ1-2; TRBD1 might be the D (5 bases). This CDR3 spans 16 amino acids. Trimming removed 5 bases at V and 4 bases at J, with 20 bases between. CDR1 is LNHDA and CDR2 is SQIVND in the germline V gene (reference sequence). The CDR3 sequence: CASSAQGTRAPYGYTF. CDR3 sequence (DNA): TGTGCCAGTAGTGCTCAAGGGACCCGGGCCCCCTATGGCTACACCTTC.

The chain recombines TRBV4-3 with TRBJ1-2; 12 nucleotides line up with TRBD1. V was clipped by 5 bases and J by 5 bases; unmatched bases: 9. The CDR3 sequence is 16 residues long. CDR1 LGHNA and CDR2 YSLEER come from the germline V gene. CDR3 bases: TGCGCCAGCAGCAAGGGACAGGGGGCCCCTCTATATGGCTACACCTTC. It translates to CASSKGQGAPLYGYTF.

This chain connects TRBV3-1 (or the pseudogene TRBV3-2) to TRBJ2-2, with unresolved D. This CDR3 has 16 amino acids. Trimming shortened V by 1 base and J by 6 bases, and 15 bases separated the two germline ends. The germline V gene encodes CDR1 LGHDT and CDR2 YNNKEL (reference sequence). The CDR3 DNA is TGTGCCAGCAGCCAAGTCGTCGGCGGATACCCCGGGGAGCTGTTTTTT. It codes for CASSQVVGGYPGELFF.

The chain employs TRBV19 and TRBJ1-5, with 7 nucleotides matching TRBD1. This CDR3 is 15 amino acids long. The germline gives CDR1 LNHDA, CDR2 SQIVND (reference sequence). Trimming at V came to 5 bases and at J to 7 bases, leaving 11 bases not matched to a gene. The CDR3 DNA is TGTGCCAGTAGTTTCAGCCGGGACAGCTTGCAGCCCCAGCATTTT. This encodes CASSFSRDSLQPQHF.

The chain uses TRBV14 and TRBJ1-2, with TRBD1 matching over 7 bases. Germline values: CDR1 SGHDN, CDR2 FVKESK. This CDR3 spans 13 amino acids. Trimming took 4 bases from V and 2 from J; bases not matched to a gene: 1. The CDR3 spells CASSPDRNYGYTF. CDR3 DNA: TGTGCCAGCAGCCCGGACAGGAACTATGGCTACACCTTC.

The chain is built from TRBV30 and TRBJ1-3; D ambiguous. Germline V gene sequence: CDR1 GTSNPN, CDR2 SVGIG (reference sequence). The CDR3 is 15 amino acids. Deletions cut 2 bases from V and 0 bases from J, with 11 bases between. CDR3 amino acids: CAWSRAGSSGNTIYF. The CDR3 coding sequence is TGTGCCTGGAGTCGGGCGGGGAGCTCTGGAAACACCATATATTTT. Together with reference TRBV30 and TRBJ1-3, the CDR3 gives the full variable domain: SQTIHQWPATLVQPVGSPLSLECTVEGTSNPNLYWYRQAAGRGLQLLFYSVGIGQISSEVPQNLSASRPQDRQFILSSKKLLLSDSGFYLCAWSRAGSSGNTIYFGEGSWLTVV.

The sample holds one count of this clone. The CDR3 bases are TGTGCCAGCAGCTTCAACGGGAACACTGAAGCTTTCTTT. Protein product: CASSFNGNTEAFF. The chain recombines TRBV11-3 with TRBJ1-1; D remains unclear. The CDR3 sequence is 13 residues long. Germline V gene sequence: CDR1 SGHNT, CDR2 YENEEA. Trimming took 3 bases from V and 1 from J, leaving 6 bases between them. The whole variable domain, filled in from reference TRBV11-3 and TRBJ1-1, reads EAGVVQSPRYKIIEKKQPVAFWCNPISGHNTLYWYLQNLGQGPELLIRYENEEAVDDSQLPKDRFSAERLKGVDSTLKIQPAELGDSAVYLCASSFNGNTEAFFGQGTRLTVV.

A single count supports this clone. This chain links TRBV6-5 with TRBJ2-7; 13 nucleotides agree with TRBD2. This CDR3 comprises 14 residues. The J segment lost 2 bases and the V segment lost 6 bases, leaving 1 base of the junction unmatched. Germline-derived CDR1 and CDR2 are MNHEY and SVGAGI. The CDR3 DNA follows: TGTGCCAGCAGGGGACTAGCGGGAACCTACGAGCAGTACTTC. This translates into CASRGLAGTYEQYF.

This chain links TRBV3-1 (or the pseudogene TRBV3-2) with TRBJ1-2; D uncertain. The CDR3 is 14 residues long. The V end lost 3 bases, the J end lost 2 bases, and 10 bases lay between the germline ends. CDR1 and CDR2 (germline): LGHDT, YNNKEL (reference sequence). CDR3 protein: CASSQAQANYGYTF. CDR3 nucleotide sequence: TGTGCCAGCAGCCAGGCGCAGGCGAACTATGGCTACACCTTC.

The rearrangement links TRBV19 to TRBJ1-4; D uncertain. V was clipped by 11 bases and J by 5 bases, with 12 bases between them. Germline CDR1 LNHDA, CDR2 SQIVND (reference sequence). The length of the CDR3 is 12 residues. The CDR3 region has the DNA TGTGCCGTGGGTAGGGTGAATGAAAAACTGTTTTTT. It specifies CAVGRVNEKLFF.

J is TRBJ1-2 and V is TRBV30; D call uncertain. CDR1 and CDR2 from the germline V gene are GTSNPN and SVGIG (reference sequence). CDR3 length: 11 amino acids. V shed 3 bases and J shed 3 bases, with 5 bases lying between them. CDR3 residues: CAWRRDYGYTF. CDR3 nucleotides: TGTGCCTGGAGGCGCGACTATGGCTACACCTTC.

This clone was picked up a small number of times. The chain couples TRBV10-1 to TRBJ2-7; D may be TRBD1 or TRBD2 (5 bases each). Germline loops: CDR1 WNHNN, CDR2 SYGVQD (reference sequence). The CDR3 is 10 residues long. V dropped 9 bases and J dropped 3 bases, with 6 bases sitting between them. CDR3 loop: CARGDYEQYF. The CDR3 coding sequence is TGCGCCAGGGGGGACTACGAGCAGTACTTC.

The V call is TRBV3-1 (or the pseudogene TRBV3-2), the J call TRBJ1-2; D may be TRBD1 (5 bases). Germline-derived CDR1 and CDR2 are LGHDT and YNNKEL (reference sequence). CDR3 size: 14 residues. Trimming left V 1 base short and J 4 bases short, with 10 bases between. The CDR3, as DNA: TGTGCCAGCAGCCAAGTCGGGGGACCCTATGGCTACACCTTC. Protein product: CASSQVGGPYGYTF.

The chain uses TRBV7-3 and TRBJ1-1; D perhaps matches TRBD1 (6 bases). The germline V and J ends were trimmed by 5 bases and 1 base, with 11 bases remaining between them. The V gene's germline CDR1 is SGHTA and CDR2 FQGTGA. This CDR3 comprises 14 residues. For the CDR3, the DNA is TGTGCCAGCAGCCCGGGACACCCGAACACTGAAGCTTTCTTT. Encoded protein: CASSPGHPNTEAFF.